This T cell receptor (beta chain) appears in the sequencing data of a study of glioma-infiltrating T cells. Findings and limits, study-wide: Very few CDR3 sequences were shared between tissue and blood. Above-expected tissue-blood divergence occurred in all gliomas, most in low-grade ones.

This clonotype was seen many times. Its matching antigen is unknown. Using RNA template, CDR3s of TCR alpha and beta were amplified with iRepertoire arm-PCR. Input was about 85-400 ng of tissue mRNA or PBMC total RNA. TCRdb re-derived calls from the multiplex PCR reads in MiXCR, one entry per CDR3 protein. The sample shows 10,000 to 15,000 distinct CDR3 sequences, more than 25% of them seen only once. The germline V gene encodes CDR1 SGHVS and CDR2 FQNEAQ. CDR3 size: 15 residues. The junction had 11 bases not matched to a gene; V was cut back by 7 bases and J by 5 bases. The chain joins TRBV7-8 to TRBJ2-1; 7 bases align to TRBD2. The clonotype originates from a human donor with low-grade glioma or glioblastoma, undergoing nonglioma brain surgery, or in good health (not recorded which). Sequencing was carried out using glioma tissue, nonneoplastic brain tissue, or PBMCs (not recorded which). In nucleotides, the CDR3 is TGTGCCAGCATCGGAGCGGGAAATGGGCACAATGAGCAGTTCTTC. It is translated as CASIGAGNGHNEQFF. Combining the CDR3 with reference TRBV7-8 and TRBJ2-1 gives the whole variable domain GAGVSQSPRYKVAKRGQDVALRCDPISGHVSLFWYQQALGQGPEFLTYFQNEAQLDKSGLPSDRFFAERPEGSVSTLKIQRTQQEDSAVYLCASIGAGNGHNEQFFGPGTRLTVL.